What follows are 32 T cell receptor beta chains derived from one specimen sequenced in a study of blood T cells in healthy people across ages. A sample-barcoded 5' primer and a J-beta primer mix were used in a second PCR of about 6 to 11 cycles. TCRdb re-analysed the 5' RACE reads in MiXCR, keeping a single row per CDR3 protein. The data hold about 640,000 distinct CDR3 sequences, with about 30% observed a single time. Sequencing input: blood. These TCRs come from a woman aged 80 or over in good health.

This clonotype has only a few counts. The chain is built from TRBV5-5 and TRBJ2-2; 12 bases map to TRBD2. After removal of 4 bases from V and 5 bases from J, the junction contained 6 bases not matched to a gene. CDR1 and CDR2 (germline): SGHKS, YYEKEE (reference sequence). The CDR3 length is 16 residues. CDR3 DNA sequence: TGTGCCAGCAGCGTGACTAGCGGGGGAAGTACCGGGGAGCTGTTTTTT. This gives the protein CASSVTSGGSTGELFF.

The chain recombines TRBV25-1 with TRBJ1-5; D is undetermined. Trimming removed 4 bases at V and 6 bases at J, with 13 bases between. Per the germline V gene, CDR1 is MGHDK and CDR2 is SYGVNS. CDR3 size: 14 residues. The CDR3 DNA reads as TGTGCCAGCAGTGGGGCACTGGAAAGTCAGCCCCAGCATTTT. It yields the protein CASSGALESQPQHF.

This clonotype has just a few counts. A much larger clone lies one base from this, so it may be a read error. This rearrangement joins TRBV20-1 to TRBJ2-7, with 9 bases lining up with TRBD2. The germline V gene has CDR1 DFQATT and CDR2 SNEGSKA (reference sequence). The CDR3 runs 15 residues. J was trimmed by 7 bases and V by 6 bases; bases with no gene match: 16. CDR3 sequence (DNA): TGCAGTGCACAGGGGTCGGCGGGGGGGCAGAATGAGCAGTACTTC. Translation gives CSAQGSAGGQNEQYF.

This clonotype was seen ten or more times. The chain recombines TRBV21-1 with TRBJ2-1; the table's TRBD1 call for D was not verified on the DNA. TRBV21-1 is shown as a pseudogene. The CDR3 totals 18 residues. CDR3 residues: CASSRGRSGLWGDNEQFF. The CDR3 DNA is TGTGCCAGCAGCAGAGGACGATCCGGCTTGTGGGGGGACAATGAGCAGTTCTTC.

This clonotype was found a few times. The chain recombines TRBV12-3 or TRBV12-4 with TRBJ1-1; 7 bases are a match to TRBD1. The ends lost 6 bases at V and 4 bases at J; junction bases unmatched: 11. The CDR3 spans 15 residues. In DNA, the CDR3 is TGTGCCAGCAGCCCCGACAGGGTAGGGCGCACTGAAGCTTTCTTT. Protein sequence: CASSPDRVGRTEAFF.

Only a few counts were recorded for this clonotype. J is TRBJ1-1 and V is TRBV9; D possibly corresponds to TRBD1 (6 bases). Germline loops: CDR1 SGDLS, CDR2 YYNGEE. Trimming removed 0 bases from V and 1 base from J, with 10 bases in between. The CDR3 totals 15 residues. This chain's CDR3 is CASSVVGGGNTEAFF. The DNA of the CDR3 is TGTGCCAGCAGCGTAGTTGGAGGGGGGAACACTGAAGCTTTCTTT.

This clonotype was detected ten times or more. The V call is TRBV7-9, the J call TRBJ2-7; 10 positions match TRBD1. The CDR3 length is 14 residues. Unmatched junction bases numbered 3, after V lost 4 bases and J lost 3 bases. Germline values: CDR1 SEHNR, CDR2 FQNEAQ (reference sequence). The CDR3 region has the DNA TGTGCCAGCAGCTCCGACAGGGGGCTCTACGAGCAGTACTTC. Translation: CASSSDRGLYEQYF. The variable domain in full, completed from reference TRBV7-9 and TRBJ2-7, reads DTGVSQNPRHKITKRGQNVTFRCDPISEHNRLYWYRQTLGQGPEFLTYFQNEAQLEKSRLLSDRFSAERPKGSFSTLEIQRTEQGDSAMYLCASSSDRGLYEQYFGPGTRLTVT.

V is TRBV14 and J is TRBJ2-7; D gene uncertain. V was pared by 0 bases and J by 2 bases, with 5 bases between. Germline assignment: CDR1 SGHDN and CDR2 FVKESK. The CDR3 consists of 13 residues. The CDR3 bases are TGTGCCAGCAGCCAAGATCCTCCCTACGAGCAGTACGTC. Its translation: CASSQDPPYEQYV.

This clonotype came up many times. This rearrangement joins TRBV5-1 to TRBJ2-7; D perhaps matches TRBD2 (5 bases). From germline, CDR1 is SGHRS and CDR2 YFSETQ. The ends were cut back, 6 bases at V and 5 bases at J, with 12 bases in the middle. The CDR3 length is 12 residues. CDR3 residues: CASNRGEHEQYF. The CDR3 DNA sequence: TGCGCCAGCAACCGGGGAGAACACGAGCAGTACTTC.

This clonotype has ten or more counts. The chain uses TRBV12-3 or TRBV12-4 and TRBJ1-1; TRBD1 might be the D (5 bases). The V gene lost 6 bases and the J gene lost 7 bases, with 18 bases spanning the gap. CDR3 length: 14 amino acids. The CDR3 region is CASSRTRDFSEAFF. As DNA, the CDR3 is TGTGCCAGCAGCCGGACCCGGGACTTCAGTGAAGCTTTCTTT.

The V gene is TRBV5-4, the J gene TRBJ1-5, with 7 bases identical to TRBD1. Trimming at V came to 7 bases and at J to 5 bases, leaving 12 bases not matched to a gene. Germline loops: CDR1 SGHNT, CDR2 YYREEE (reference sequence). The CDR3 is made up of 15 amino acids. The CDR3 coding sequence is TGTGCCAGCTCACTAGGGGGACAGACCGATCAGCCCCAGCATTTT. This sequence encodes CASSLGGQTDQPQHF.

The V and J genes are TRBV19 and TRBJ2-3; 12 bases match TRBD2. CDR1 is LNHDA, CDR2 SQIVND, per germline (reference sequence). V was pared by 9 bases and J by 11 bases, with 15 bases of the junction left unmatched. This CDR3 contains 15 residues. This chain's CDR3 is CASATSGGHLGGQYF. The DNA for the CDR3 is TGTGCCAGCGCGACTAGCGGGGGACATCTGGGTGGGCAGTATTTT.

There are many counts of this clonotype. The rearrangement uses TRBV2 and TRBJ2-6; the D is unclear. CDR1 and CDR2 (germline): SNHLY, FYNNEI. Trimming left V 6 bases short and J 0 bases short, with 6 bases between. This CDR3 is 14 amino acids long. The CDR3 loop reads CASRGYSGANVLTF. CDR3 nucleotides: TGTGCCAGCAGAGGTTACTCTGGGGCCAACGTCCTGACTTTC. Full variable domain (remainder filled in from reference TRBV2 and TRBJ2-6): EPEVTQTPSHQVTQMGQEVILRCVPISNHLYFYWYRQILGQKVEFLVSFYNNEISEKSEIFDDQFSVERPDGSNFTLKIRSTKLEDSAMYFCASRGYSGANVLTFGAGSRLTVL.

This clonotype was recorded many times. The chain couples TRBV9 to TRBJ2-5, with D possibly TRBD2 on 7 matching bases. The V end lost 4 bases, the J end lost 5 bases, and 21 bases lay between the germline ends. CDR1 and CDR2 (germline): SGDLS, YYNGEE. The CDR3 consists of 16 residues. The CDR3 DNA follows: TGTGCCAGCAGCCCCCGCGGCGAGGGGGGGATCGAGACCCAGTACTTC. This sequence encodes CASSPRGEGGIETQYF.

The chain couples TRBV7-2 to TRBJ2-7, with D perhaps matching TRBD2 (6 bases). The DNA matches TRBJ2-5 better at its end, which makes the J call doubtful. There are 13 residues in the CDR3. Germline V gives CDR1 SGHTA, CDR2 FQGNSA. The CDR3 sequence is CASSKPGLETQYF. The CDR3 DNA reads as TGTGCCAGCAGCAAACCGGGACTAGAGACCCAGTACTTC.

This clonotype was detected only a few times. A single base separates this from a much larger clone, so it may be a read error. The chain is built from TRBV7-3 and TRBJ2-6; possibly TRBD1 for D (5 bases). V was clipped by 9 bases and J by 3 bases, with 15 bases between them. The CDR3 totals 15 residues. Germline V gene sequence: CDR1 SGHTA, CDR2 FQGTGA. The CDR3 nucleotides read TGTGCCAGAAGCCAAGGGGCAATTGGGGCCAACGTCCTGACTTTC. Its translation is CARSQGAIGANVLTF.

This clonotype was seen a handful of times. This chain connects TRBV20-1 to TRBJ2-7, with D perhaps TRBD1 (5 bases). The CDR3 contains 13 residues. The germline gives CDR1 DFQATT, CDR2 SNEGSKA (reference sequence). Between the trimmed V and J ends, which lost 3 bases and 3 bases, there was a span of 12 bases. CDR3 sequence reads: CSARTVGDYEQYF. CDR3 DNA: TGCAGTGCTAGGACAGTAGGTGACTACGAGCAGTACTTC.

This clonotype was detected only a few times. The CDR3 sequence is CASSFGLAGGTYNEQYF. For the CDR3, the DNA is TGTGCCAGCAGTTTTGGACTAGCGGGGGGAACCTACAATGAGCAGTACTTC. The V call is TRBV5-8, the J call TRBJ2-5; the match to TRBD2 covers 14 bases. Germline CDR1 reads SGHTS; CDR2 reads YDEGEE. V shed 5 bases and J 11 bases; nucleotides not matched to a gene: 17. This CDR3 has 17 residues.

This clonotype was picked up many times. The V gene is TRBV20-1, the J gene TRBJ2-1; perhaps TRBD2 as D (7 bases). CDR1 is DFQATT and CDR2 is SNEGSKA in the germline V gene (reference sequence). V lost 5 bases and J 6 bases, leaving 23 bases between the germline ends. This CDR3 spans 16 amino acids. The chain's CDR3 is CSAEGGPAGLGNEQFF. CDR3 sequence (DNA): TGCAGTGCTGAAGGGGGGCCAGCGGGGTTAGGCAATGAGCAGTTCTTC.

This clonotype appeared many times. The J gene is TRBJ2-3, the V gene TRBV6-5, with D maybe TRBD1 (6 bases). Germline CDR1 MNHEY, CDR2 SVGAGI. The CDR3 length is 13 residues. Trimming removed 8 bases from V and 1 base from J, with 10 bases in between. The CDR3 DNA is TGTGCCAGCCAATCAGGGGGCACAGATACGCAGTATTTT. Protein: CASQSGGTDTQYF.

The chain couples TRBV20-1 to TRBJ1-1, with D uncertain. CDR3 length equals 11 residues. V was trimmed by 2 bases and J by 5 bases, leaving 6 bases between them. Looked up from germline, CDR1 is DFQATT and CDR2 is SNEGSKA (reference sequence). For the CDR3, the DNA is TGCAGTGCTAGAACGGAAACTGAAGCTTTCTTT. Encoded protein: CSARTETEAFF.

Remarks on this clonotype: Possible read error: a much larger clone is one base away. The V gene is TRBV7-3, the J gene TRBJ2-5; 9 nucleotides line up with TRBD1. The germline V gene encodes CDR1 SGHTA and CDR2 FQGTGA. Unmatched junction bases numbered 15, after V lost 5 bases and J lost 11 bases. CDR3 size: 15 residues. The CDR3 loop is CASSNTGGAYNEQYF. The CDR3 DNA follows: TGTGCCAGCAGCAATACAGGGGGCGCCTACAATGAGCAGTACTTC.

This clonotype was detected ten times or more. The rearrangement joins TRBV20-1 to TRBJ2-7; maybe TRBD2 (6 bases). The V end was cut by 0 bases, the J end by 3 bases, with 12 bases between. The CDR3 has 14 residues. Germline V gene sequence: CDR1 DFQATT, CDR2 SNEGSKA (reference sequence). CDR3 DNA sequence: TGCAGTGCTAGAGATCACAGACTAGGCTACGAGCAGTACTTC. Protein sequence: CSARDHRLGYEQYF.

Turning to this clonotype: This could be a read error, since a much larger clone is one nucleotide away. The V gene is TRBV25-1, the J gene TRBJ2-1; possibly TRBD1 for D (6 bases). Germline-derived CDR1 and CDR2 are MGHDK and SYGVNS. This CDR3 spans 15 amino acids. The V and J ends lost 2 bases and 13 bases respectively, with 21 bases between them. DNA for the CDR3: TGTGCCAGCAGTGAAGGCTGGGCAGGGGAAGAGACCCAGTTCTTC. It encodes CASSEGWAGEETQFF.

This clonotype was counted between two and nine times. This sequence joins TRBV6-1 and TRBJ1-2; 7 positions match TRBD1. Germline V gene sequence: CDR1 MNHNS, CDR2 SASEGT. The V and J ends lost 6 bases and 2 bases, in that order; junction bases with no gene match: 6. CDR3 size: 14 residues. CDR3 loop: CASREDRPNYGYTF. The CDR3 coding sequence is TGTGCCAGCAGGGAGGACAGGCCGAACTATGGCTACACCTTC.

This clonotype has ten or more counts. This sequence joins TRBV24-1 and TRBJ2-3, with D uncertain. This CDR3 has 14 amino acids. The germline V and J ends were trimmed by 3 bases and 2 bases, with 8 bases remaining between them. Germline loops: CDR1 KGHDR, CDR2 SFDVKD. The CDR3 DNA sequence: TGTGCCACCAGTGATCCACCCAACACAGATACGCAGTATTTT. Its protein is CATSDPPNTDTQYF.

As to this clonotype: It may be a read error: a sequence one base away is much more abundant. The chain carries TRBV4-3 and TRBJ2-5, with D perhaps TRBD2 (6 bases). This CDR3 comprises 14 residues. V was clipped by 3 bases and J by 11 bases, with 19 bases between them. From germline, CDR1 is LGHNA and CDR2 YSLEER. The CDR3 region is CASSQVIRGGEQYF. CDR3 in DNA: TGCGCCAGCAGCCAGGTTATAAGGGGAGGTGAGCAGTACTTC.

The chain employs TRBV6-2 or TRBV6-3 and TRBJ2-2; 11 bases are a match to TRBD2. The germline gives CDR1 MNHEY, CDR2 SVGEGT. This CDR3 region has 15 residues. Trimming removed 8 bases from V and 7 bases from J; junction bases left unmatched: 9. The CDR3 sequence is CASGASGGNVGELFF. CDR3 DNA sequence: TGTGCCAGCGGCGCTAGCGGGGGGAACGTCGGGGAGCTGTTTTTT.

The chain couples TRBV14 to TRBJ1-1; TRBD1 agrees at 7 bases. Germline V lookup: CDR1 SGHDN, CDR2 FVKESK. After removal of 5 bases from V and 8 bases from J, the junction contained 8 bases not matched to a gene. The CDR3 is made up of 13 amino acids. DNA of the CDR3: TGTGCCAGCAGCATTCGGGCAGGGGGAGAAGCTTTCTTT. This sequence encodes CASSIRAGGEAFF.

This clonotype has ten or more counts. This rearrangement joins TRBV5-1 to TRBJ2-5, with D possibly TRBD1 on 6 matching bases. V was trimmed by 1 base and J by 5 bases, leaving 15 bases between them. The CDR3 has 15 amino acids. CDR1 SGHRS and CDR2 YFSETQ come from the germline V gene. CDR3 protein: CASSLFPRGEETQYF. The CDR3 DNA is TGCGCCAGCAGCTTGTTTCCCAGGGGCGAGGAGACCCAGTACTTC.

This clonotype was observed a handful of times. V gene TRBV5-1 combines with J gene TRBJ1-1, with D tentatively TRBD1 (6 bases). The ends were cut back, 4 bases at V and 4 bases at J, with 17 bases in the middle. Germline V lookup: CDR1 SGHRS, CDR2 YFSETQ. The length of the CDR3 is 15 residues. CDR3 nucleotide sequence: TGCGCCAGCAGCCCTGATGGGCAGGGGCGCACTGAAGCTTTCTTT. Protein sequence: CASSPDGQGRTEAFF.

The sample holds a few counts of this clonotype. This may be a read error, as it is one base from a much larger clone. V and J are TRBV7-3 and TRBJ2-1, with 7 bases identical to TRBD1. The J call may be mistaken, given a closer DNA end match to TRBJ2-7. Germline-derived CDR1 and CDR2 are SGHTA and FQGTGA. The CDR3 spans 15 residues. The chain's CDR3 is CASSLSGTAYNEQYF. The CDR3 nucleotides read TGTGCCAGCAGCTTATCCGGGACAGCCTACAATGAGCAGTACTTC.